This TCR beta chain was sequenced during a study of cytomegalovirus exposure and HLA in healthy donors (TCRdb year 2017). Background on the whole study: An earlier analysis of around 600 of the donors reported 250 to 300 Gb of sequence data and around 120 million unique TCR beta sequences from roughly 200 million T cells. An early release covering some 640 HLA-typed donors comprised about 300 gigabases of sequencing data and about 90 million unique TCR sequences. Among the approximately 400 genotyped donors, approximately 76% belonged to the genetic ancestry cluster associated with self-reported Caucasian donors. The study aimed to test whether signatures of past pathogen exposure could be identified by cataloging public T cell receptors. The study used immunosequencing to profile the T cell repertoires of approximately 640 subjects and linked those repertoires to cytomegalovirus serostatus. A separate validation cohort of 100 to 150 different subjects was used in addition to the approximately 670-subject first cohort. High-throughput TCR immunosequencing, statistical association of individual TCRs with disease status, and machine learning were combined to predict cytomegalovirus infection status. In a later analysis, previously published TCR beta repertoires from roughly 710 donors were re-analyzed and high-resolution HLA genotyping was added so that TCR occurrence patterns could be studied. Rather than drawing on any new phenotypic data, the later analysis identified candidate immune exposures from TCR beta sequences and the way those sequences occurred across donors. An earlier analysis of more than 450 of the donors used high-throughput TCR beta sequencing to judge whether each TCR beta V gene segment behaved as functional or pseudogenic. Alongside the repertoire data, information on donor age, sex, ethnicity and CMV serostatus was compiled. A later genetic analysis used genome-wide SNP genotypes for about 60% of the roughly 700 donors, treating that subset as a discovery cohort. Every repertoire in the discovery cohort had been generated on one and the same sequencing platform. Class I and class II HLA loci were covered by the typing at four-digit resolution. Typing coverage varied by locus: roughly 620-640 donors for A, B, C, DRB1 and DQB1; approximately 560 for DQA1; about 600 for DPA1; 450 to 480 for DPB1. A few DR-DQ haplotypes were treated as single units for association and clustering because of strong linkage in the cohort. On average, around 240,000 unique TCR beta nucleotide sequences were sequenced per donor among 350 to 400 genotyped donors of the cohort, with 15% to 20% of those sequences being non-productive.

Of note for this clone: Its antigen remains unidentified. Base quality data are lacking; no much larger clone is found one base away.

Compared with germline, V lacks 7 bases and J lacks 4 bases; bases without a gene match: 5. The germline V gene provides CDR1 SNHLY and CDR2 FYNNEI. Including cysteine and phenylalanine, the CDR3 has 13 amino acids. The only DNA kept is the CDR3, 39 bases in frame from the first base. The protocol used for the library was the immunoSEQ multiplex PCR assay. For the multiplex PCR, a mixture combining 60 forward primers for TCR Vbeta segments and 13 reverse primers for TCR Jbeta segments was used. The CDR3 region of rearranged TCR beta genes was amplified from genomic DNA with a multiplex PCR assay. The amplified TCR beta libraries were sequenced on the Illumina HiSeq System as 87-base-pair reads. On the study's bioinformatics: A later analysis counted 75 million to 100 million unique TCR beta chains across the roughly 700 repertoires, and roughly 11 million of these chains were shared by at least two donors. Raw reads were error-corrected and collapsed into unique sequences by a nearest-neighbor algorithm in which closely related sequences were merged to remove PCR and sequencing errors. CDR3 sequences were aligned to IMGT reference sequences to assign V, D and J gene segments. For a sequence to be retained, a match of at least six nucleotides to both a V gene segment and a J gene segment was required. A rearrangement counted as productive if the CDR3 had no stop codons and remained in frame with V and J, and every other rearrangement counted as non-productive. CDR3 was defined by IMGT convention, running from the second conserved V-encoded cysteine to the conserved J-encoded phenylalanine. Sequences without an unambiguous match to a single V gene segment were excluded from the earlier analysis of 500 to 700 of the donors. An earlier analysis of a few hundred of the donors called V segments functional above 56.7% productive rearrangements and segregating when the between-donor standard deviation exceeded 5%. A statistical classification framework was built for diagnosing cytomegalovirus status from the catalog of TCR beta chain sequences. A later analysis assigned V and J genes by comparing TCR nucleotide sequences with IMGT/GENE-DB human TR gene sequences. A later analysis assigned CDR3 sequences and most-parsimonious VDJ recombination scenarios with the TCRdist pipeline. In a later analysis, each TCR beta chain was defined by its CDR3 amino acid sequence together with its V-gene family, and reads without a unique V-gene family were excluded. In a later analysis, nearly 600 highly shared, low-generation-probability nucleotide sequences were removed to address suspected cross-contamination and a sequencing artifact. A later analysis calculated a clonal expansion index for each public chain from normalized within-repertoire ranks of inferred template counts. Generation probabilities in a later analysis came from a VDJ recombination model fitted to out-of-frame rearrangements, and those results were checked against IGoR. In a later analysis, hypergeometric tests were used to score TCR-TCR, TCR-HLA and TCR-CMV co-occurrence, with a repertoire-size bias correction applied to TCR pairs. To estimate false discovery rates, a later analysis permuted the HLA or CMV assignments 20 times. In a later analysis, co-occurring TCRs were grouped with DBSCAN, and TCRdist sequence similarity was added when clustering was performed within HLA-allele-positive subsets. For co-occurrence clustering, repertoires with fewer than 30,000 or more than 120,000 public chains were excluded, along with five repertoires with anomalous nucleotide sharing. TCRdb provides this immuneACCESS table in a form limited to in-frame rearrangements. Some clones are lacking; in checked studies, under half of them reflect an unresolved V gene, and why the rest are absent is not known. D and trimming come from the DNA, and the V and J calls and clone size come from that table. The sample table holds around 94,000 clones, of which roughly four fifths were seen once. The top ten clonotypes cover 4.6% of the sample.

The paper as a whole reports these results and caveats: The study gave a list of 150 to 200 TCR beta chains associated with cytomegalovirus. Assigning TCR associations to individual alleles was difficult when HLA alleles, especially DR and DQ, strongly co-occurred. Because HLA typing was unavailable for some donors at each locus, only the typed subset was used in association tests. According to a later analysis, parvovirus B19, influenza, CMV and Epstein-Barr virus appeared linked to several top co-occurrence clusters. The sequencing pipeline was judged likely to have produced a cluster of highly shared sequence variants as a technical artifact. For the cohort, immune exposure information was limited to CMV serostatus. Most CMV-associated TCR beta chains appeared to be HLA-restricted in a later analysis, and the HLA associations seemed to be driven largely by CMV exposure. Compared with the 666-donor mean, donors in an Asian-associated ancestry cluster had fewer N-insertions in productive TCRs, according to a later genetic analysis. Sequencing depth was assumed to be roughly uniform across donors in the presence/absence analyses, though that assumption may not hold. In a later genetic analysis, a missense DCLRE1C variant was associated with V-gene and J-gene trimming of TCR beta chains, and the association was replicated in an independent cohort. In both the original and validation cohorts, the classifier was reported to diagnose cytomegalovirus status with high specificity and sensitivity. A later analysis found that HLA-associated TCR beta chains were more clonally expanded and had lower generation probabilities than equally common non-associated chains. In vitro tests confirmed that a few of the cytomegalovirus-associated TCR beta chains recognize cytomegalovirus antigens. A further reported finding was that TCR beta sequences accurately predicted the HLA-A and HLA-B alleles for most subjects in the first cohort. An earlier analysis of around 600 of the donors showed that most TCR beta V segments appeared in productive rearrangements either about 87% or about 30% of the time, which broadly matched IMGT annotations. Across donors, most TCR sequences were observed very rarely, whereas some public TCRs were present in many individuals. Some IMGT-functional V segments, including TRBV6-2 and TRBV6-3, could not be told apart with the 87-base-pair reads, so those segments were excluded. It was suggested by the authors that the approach could potentially be generalized to other disease states and immunological phenotypes. At a false discovery rate of 0.05, a later analysis linked roughly 17,000 TCR beta sequences to specific HLA alleles. A later analysis found that TCR association rates varied across HLA loci, with DRB1 alleles showing the most associated TCRs and HLA-C alleles the fewest. Correlated functional status among segregating V segments might reflect linkage disequilibrium, but an unknown experimental factor could not be ruled out. This cohort had only TCR beta chains sequenced, and the lack of alpha or paired-chain data limited which features could be detected. The earlier analysis of about 600 of the donors excluded seventeen rarely observed V segments, including chromosome 9 orphons, because counts were too low.

The cohort comprised fewer than 750 healthy bone marrow donors. All cohort members were sampled while nominally healthy, although unrecorded immune exposures were likely present. The donor tested CMV seropositive and was one of the 289 seropositive cohort members. A peripheral blood sample was provided by each donor, and peripheral blood mononuclear cells were used for TCR beta sequencing. Genomic DNA was extracted from the blood cell samples with the Qiagen DNeasy Blood Extraction Kit. The chain is assembled from TRBV2 and TRBJ1-1; 8 of the junction bases match TRBD1. The clonotype was recovered from a middle-aged woman in good health and CMV-seropositive. Sequences were obtained from PBMCs. The DNA sequence is given as TGTGCCAGCAATGGGGACAGGCGCACTGAAGCTTTCTTT. The encoded protein is CASNGDRRTEAFF.